This TCR beta chain appears in the sequencing data of a study of Ad26.COV2.S vaccination and SARS-CoV-2 variants (dated by TCRdb to about 2021). With regard to the full study: Vaccine-arm donors came from COV1001, a multicentre, randomized, double-blind, placebo-controlled phase I-IIa trial of Ad26.COV2.S in healthy adults. Trial participants were randomized into five groups of five, in which low-dose or high-dose Ad26.COV2.S was given once or twice, or placebo was given on both occasions. Blinding of investigators to trial group allocation was maintained during experiments and outcome assessment. Dosing of Ad26.COV2.S was intramuscular, at either 5x10^10 or 1x10^11 viral particles, delivered as one shot or as two shots spaced 56 days apart. A total of approximately 32 samples were included in the TCR-sequenced set, comprising roughly 19 Ad26.COV2.S vaccine recipients, 5 placebo recipients and 8 SARS-CoV-2 convalescent individuals. Sequencing of the TCRbeta repertoire served to evaluate the specificity and breadth of SARS-CoV-2-reactive T cell receptors following Ad26.COV2.S vaccination.

What the research found in general, with its limitations: According to the authors, total T cell responses may have been underestimated by the TCR breadth and depth analyses. After vaccination, substantial breadth of spike-specific CD8+ and CD4+ T cell responses was reported. Non-spike TCR breadth was comparable between vaccine and placebo recipients, consistent with the vaccine containing only spike. The study lacked the statistical power to compare responses across vaccine doses or regimens. Spike-specific TCR breadth was higher in Ad26.COV2.S recipients than in placebo recipients (P = 0.0014).

In the case of this clone: This receptor's antigen is unknown. Base-call qualities are not available, and no considerably larger clone is one nucleotide away.

V is clipped by 5 bases and J by 4 bases, and the sequence between their germline boundaries is 18 bases long. Including cysteine and phenylalanine, the CDR3 has 16 amino acids. Of the read, only the CDR3 DNA is kept; its 48 bases are in frame from base 1. CDR1 and CDR2, looked up from the germline V gene, are SGHVS and FQNEAQ. In the paper's terms, the treatment or condition label means: around 19 received Ad26.COV2.S at low or high dose, single or two shots; about 5 received placebo; per-sample allocation not given. For vaccine and placebo recipients, the sequenced repertoires came from samples collected on day 63 after the first injection. In Cohort 1b, about 25 adults aged 18-55 years were enrolled at a single site in Boston, USA, between 29 July and 7 August 2020. Ad26.COV2.S was a replication-incompetent adenovirus type 26 vector expressing a prefusion-stabilized SARS-CoV-2 spike protein from the original Wuhan strain.

The immunoSEQ Assay was the method used to sequence TCRbeta CDR3 regions. After extraction, genomic DNA underwent amplification by bias-controlled multiplex PCR, followed by high-throughput sequencing. In the paper's pipeline: To quantify the absolute abundance of each unique TCRbeta CDR3 region, sequences were collapsed and filtered. T cell fraction was estimated by normalizing TCRbeta template counts to usable DNA, with usable DNA measured through amplification of reference genes found in all nucleated cells. Repertoire TCRs were annotated as SARS-CoV-2-specific when V gene, CDR3 amino acid sequence and J gene were exactly matched to a known reactive TCR set. The reference SARS-CoV-2 TCR set came from MIRA and was filtered for enrichment in COVID-19-positive ImmuneCODE repertoires, removing public or cross-reactive TCRs. Using the MIRA antigens, annotated TCRs were further analysed by specific ORF or by position within an ORF. Breadth was defined as the number of annotated unique rearrangements divided by the total number of unique productive rearrangements, and depth was defined as the summed frequency of the annotated unique rearrangements. Group comparisons of TCR breadth used two-sided Wilcoxon rank-sum tests. Not all clones reach the TCRdb copy of this immuneACCESS table, which keeps in-frame sequences only. Checked studies attribute under half of the gap to unresolved V genes and leave the rest unexplained. For V, J and clone size, that table is used; D and trimming come from the DNA. The sample contains roughly 700,000 clones, more than 80% of them found a single time. The biggest ten clones account for around 1.4% of the sample.

This TCR came from a person aged 18-65 years who received the Ad26.COV2.S COVID-19 vaccine or a placebo. The chain links TRBV7-8 with TRBJ1-3; there is no confident call for the D gene. Sequencing used peripheral blood, obtained in a trial of Ad26.COV2.S vaccine versus placebo. The DNA sequence is as follows: TGTGCCAGCAGCAAGTACGAGGGAGTATCAGGAAACACCATATATTTT. Translated, this gives CASSKYEGVSGNTIYF.